The rows below give T cell receptor beta chains drawn from one sample of a study of preoperative IRX-2 immunotherapy in early breast cancer. Sequencing used immunoSEQ multiplex PCR; TCRdb keeps in-frame clones, though not all of them. The sample carries 35,000 to 45,000 clones, 70% to 85% recorded once. The sequencing here drew on tumor tissue, taken after IRX-2 immunotherapy. Receptor source: a human donor with breast cancer. Each CDR3 is given with its conserved first and last residue. A D gene is named only where the DNA matches it firmly. A clone size is listed for some rows: how often the clone was seen (once, few, many), or a class if it is expanded.

cdr3_length,j_call,clone_size,d_call,v_call,cdr3_aa,cdr3_nt
15,TRBJ1-5,NA,TRBD1,TRBV28,CASRPTTGMDQPQHF,TGTGCCAGCAGACCTACGACAGGGATGGATCAGCCCCAGCATTTT
14,TRBJ1-2,NA,TRBD1,TRBV6-8,CASSPLGQGRGYTF,TGTGCCAGCAGTCCCCTGGGACAGGGTCGGGGCTACACCTTC
18,TRBJ2-1,NA,TRBD2,TRBV11-3,CASSPLLYPGPGGNEQFF,TGTGCCAGCAGCCCATTGCTATACCCGGGACCGGGGGGCAATGAGCAGTTCTTC
15,TRBJ2-5,NA,TRBD1,TRBV29-1,CSVGGTGGAGETQYF,TGCAGCGTTGGCGGGACAGGGGGCGCAGGGGAGACCCAGTACTTC
15,TRBJ1-4,once,NA,TRBV14,CASSPRGATNEKLFF,TGTGCCAGCAGCCCTCGTGGGGCAACTAATGAAAAACTGTTTTTT
14,TRBJ1-1,NA,NA,TRBV28,CAATNSVLYTEAFF,TGTGCCGCAACCAATTCCGTGCTATACACTGAAGCTTTCTTT
14,TRBJ2-7,once,TRBD1,TRBV5-1,CASSPGQGRNEQYF,TGCGCCAGCAGCCCCGGACAGGGGCGGAACGAGCAGTACTTC
14,TRBJ2-2,medium-sized,NA,TRBV11-3,CASSLGGGGGELFF,TGTGCCAGCAGCCTGGGCGGAGGAGGAGGGGAGCTGTTTTTT
14,TRBJ1-5,NA,TRBD1,TRBV18,CASSHDRANQPQHF,TGTGCCAGCTCCCACGACAGGGCTAATCAGCCCCAGCATTTT
14,TRBJ1-1,few,TRBD1,TRBV19,CATANSGGITEAFF,TGTGCCACCGCAAACTCAGGGGGAATCACTGAAGCTTTCTTT
14,TRBJ1-1,few,NA,TRBV11-3,CASSPSGGGTEAFF,TGTGCCAGCAGCCCAAGTGGAGGAGGCACTGAAGCTTTCTTT
16,TRBJ2-3,NA,TRBD2,TRBV5-1,CASSLDGGGSADTQYF,TGCGCCAGCAGCTTGGACGGGGGGGGCAGCGCAGATACGCAGTATTTT
14,TRBJ1-2,NA,TRBD1,TRBV5-1,CASSLDRGNYGYTF,TGCGCCAGCAGCTTAGACAGGGGGAACTATGGCTACACCTTC
14,TRBJ2-7,NA,NA,TRBV30,CAWSVLEGGYEQYF,TGTGCCTGGAGTGTACTTGAAGGGGGCTACGAGCAGTACTTC
12,TRBJ2-2,NA,NA,TRBV29-1,CSGAMASGELFF,TGCAGCGGAGCGATGGCATCCGGGGAGCTGTTTTTT
15,TRBJ2-3,NA,TRBD2,TRBV6-8,CASSSPLAVTDTQYF,TGTGCCAGCAGTTCTCCACTAGCGGTCACAGATACGCAGTATTTT
14,TRBJ2-3,NA,NA,TRBV11-3,CASSLAGYTDTQYF,TGTGCCAGCAGCTTGGCGGGTTATACAGATACGCAGTATTTT
14,TRBJ2-7,NA,TRBD2,TRBV11-3,CASSPVLAGDEQYF,TGTGCCAGCTCCCCCGTGCTAGCGGGGGACGAGCAGTACTTC
12,TRBJ1-6,NA,NA,TRBV2,CASMGSSSPLHF,TGTGCCAGTATGGGATCTTCTTCACCCCTCCACTTT
13,TRBJ1-1,NA,NA,TRBV6-8,CASSYGTHTEAFF,TGTGCCAGCAGTTACGGGACCCACACTGAAGCTTTCTTT
19,TRBJ1-5,NA,NA,TRBV12-5,CASGLDAWLGGNSNQPQHF,TGTGCTAGTGGTTTGGACGCTTGGCTCGGGGGGAATAGCAATCAGCCCCAGCATTTT
14,TRBJ2-5,few,TRBD1,TRBV6-8,CAISEDREKETQYF,TGTGCCATCAGCGAGGACAGGGAAAAAGAGACCCAGTACTTC
15,TRBJ2-1,few,NA,TRBV5-1,CASSLTFSQGREQFF,TGCGCCAGCAGCTTGACTTTCAGTCAGGGGCGGGAGCAGTTCTTC
14,TRBJ1-4,NA,NA,TRBV29-1,CSAGGRLTNEKLFF,TGCAGCGCCGGGGGAAGGCTGACTAATGAAAAACTGTTTTTT
16,TRBJ2-5,NA,NA,TRBV11-3,CASSFFSGLIQETQYF,TGTGCCAGCAGCTTTTTTTCGGGCCTAATCCAAGAGACCCAGTACTTC
16,TRBJ1-2,NA,NA,TRBV27,CASTSTGNRKGGGYTF,TGTGCCAGCACGTCTACAGGGAACCGAAAGGGGGGTGGCTACACCTTC
14,TRBJ2-1,NA,TRBD1,TRBV6-7,CASKRDSAYNEQFF,TGTGCCAGCAAACGGGACAGCGCTTACAATGAGCAGTTCTTC
15,TRBJ2-7,NA,NA,TRBV19,CASSRIAESSYEQYF,TGTGCCAGTAGTCGGATAGCGGAGAGCTCCTACGAGCAGTACTTC
15,TRBJ2-3,once,TRBD2,TRBV6-8,CASSQLAGVVDTQYF,TGTGCCAGCAGCCAACTAGCGGGAGTCGTCGATACGCAGTATTTT
15,TRBJ2-1,NA,NA,TRBV15,CATSRDRGSGDEQFF,TGTGCCACCAGCAGAGACAGGGGGTCGGGGGATGAGCAGTTCTTC
16,TRBJ2-7,NA,TRBD2,TRBV11-3,CASSPRMGLAGLEQYF,TGTGCCAGCAGCCCCCGAATGGGGCTAGCGGGTCTCGAGCAGTACTTC
15,TRBJ2-5,few,TRBD2,TRBV5-1,CASSPGLAGQETQYF,TGCGCCAGCAGTCCCGGACTAGCGGGCCAAGAGACCCAGTACTTC
15,TRBJ1-4,NA,NA,TRBV19,CASSTSDRLNEKLFF,TGTGCCAGTAGTACCTCGGACAGACTTAATGAAAAACTGTTTTTT
15,TRBJ1-2,NA,NA,TRBV7-7,CASSPLTLIAYGYTF,TGTGCCAGCAGCCCTTTGACCCTAATCGCCTATGGCTACACCTTC
14,TRBJ1-1,NA,NA,TRBV19,CASSIDLRGAEAFF,TGTGCCAGTAGTATAGATCTCCGAGGGGCTGAAGCTTTCTTT
12,TRBJ1-1,NA,TRBD1,TRBV29-1,CSVGGWYTEAFF,TGCAGCGTAGGGGGCTGGTACACTGAAGCTTTCTTT
11,TRBJ1-2,NA,NA,TRBV12-5,CASALADGYTF,TGTGCTAGTGCCTTAGCAGATGGCTACACCTTC
14,TRBJ2-2,NA,NA,TRBV11-3,CASSRAGVSGELFF,TGTGCCAGCAGCCGCGCAGGGGTTTCCGGGGAGCTGTTTTTT
15,TRBJ2-3,NA,TRBD2,TRBV30,CAWSTGTRSTDTQYF,TGTGCCTGGAGTACCGGGACTAGGAGCACAGATACGCAGTATTTT
18,TRBJ2-1,NA,TRBD2,TRBV7-8,CASSLLASGGAIYNEQFF,TGTGCCAGCAGCTTATTGGCTAGCGGGGGGGCTATCTACAATGAGCAGTTCTTC
18,TRBJ2-1,NA,TRBD2,TRBV18,CASSPPGLAGGRGNEQFF,TGTGCCAGCTCACCACCCGGACTAGCGGGAGGCCGGGGGAATGAGCAGTTCTTC
13,TRBJ2-4,NA,NA,TRBV6-8,CASSLLAKNIQYF,TGTGCCAGTTCACTTCTAGCCAAAAACATTCAGTACTTC
14,TRBJ2-7,NA,TRBD1,TRBV23-1,CASSPGQAMSEQYF,TGCGCCAGCAGCCCAGGACAGGCGATGAGTGAGCAGTACTTC
14,TRBJ1-1,NA,NA,TRBV15,CATSRDHRNTEAFF,TGTGCCACCAGCAGAGATCACAGGAACACTGAAGCTTTCTTT
18,TRBJ2-3,NA,TRBD2,TRBV12-5,CASGRLAGGLVGTDTQYF,TGTGCTAGTGGTCGACTAGCGGGGGGGCTTGTTGGCACAGATACGCAGTATTTT
15,TRBJ2-3,NA,TRBD1,TRBV4-1,CASSQDTGGFDTQYF,TGCGCCAGCAGCCAAGATACAGGGGGTTTTGATACGCAGTATTTT
14,TRBJ1-1,NA,NA,TRBV15,CATRISQMNTEAFF,TGTGCCACTAGAATAAGTCAGATGAACACTGAAGCTTTCTTT
12,TRBJ2-3,NA,TRBD2,TRBV10-2,CASSDPGGSQYF,TGCGCCAGCAGTGACCCCGGGGGGTCGCAGTATTTT
13,TRBJ2-3,NA,TRBD1,TRBV6-8,CASSIDREDTQYF,TGTGCCAGCAGCATTGACAGGGAGGATACGCAGTATTTT
18,TRBJ2-3,NA,NA,TRBV11-3,CASSPPPEYLAVTDTQYF,TGTGCCAGCAGTCCACCCCCTGAGTACTTAGCTGTGACAGATACGCAGTATTTT
14,TRBJ1-2,few,NA,TRBV6-8,CASSYSQAPYGYTF,TGTGCCAGCAGTTACTCGCAGGCCCCCTATGGCTACACCTTC
12,TRBJ1-3,NA,NA,TRBV19,CASSVSGNTIYF,TGTGCCAGTAGTGTCTCTGGAAACACCATATATTTT
16,TRBJ2-3,NA,NA,TRBV7-6,CASSTQGLGNPDTQYF,TGTGCCAGCAGCACCCAGGGTTTAGGAAATCCAGATACGCAGTATTTT
17,TRBJ2-3,once,TRBD1,TRBV7-6,CASSPELGQGSTDTQYF,TGTGCCAGCAGCCCCGAGCTTGGACAGGGGAGCACAGATACGCAGTATTTT
12,TRBJ2-5,NA,NA,TRBV12-5,CASGPTQGTQYF,TGTGCTAGTGGTCCAACCCAGGGGACCCAGTACTTC
12,TRBJ1-1,medium-sized,NA,TRBV6-8,CASTKPGKEAFF,TGTGCCAGCACGAAACCGGGGAAGGAAGCTTTCTTT
13,TRBJ1-1,few,NA,TRBV29-1,CSVEWGGKTEAFF,TGCAGCGTTGAGTGGGGAGGGAAGACTGAAGCTTTCTTT
15,TRBJ1-5,NA,NA,TRBV23-1,CASSLGGAYNQPQHF,TGCGCCAGCAGCCTCGGGGGGGCTTACAATCAGCCCCAGCATTTT
16,TRBJ2-5,few,TRBD1,TRBV11-3,CASSRFPGQGWETQYF,TGTGCCAGCAGCCGATTCCCGGGACAGGGGTGGGAGACCCAGTACTTC